The rows below give T cell receptor beta chains drawn from one sample of a study of CD8 T cells in ankylosing spondylitis. One entry per CDR3 protein, called by TCRdb with MiXCR from the 5' RACE reads. The repertoire includes about 120,000 distinct CDR3 sequences, about an eighth of them detected once, and 2.5% to 3.5% sits in the top ten. Sequencing used blood, either unsorted or a sorted T cell fraction (not recorded which). The source of these receptors is a female donor with ankylosing spondylitis or in good health (not recorded which). CDR3s include the opening cysteine and the closing phenylalanine or tryptophan. A D gene is named only where the DNA matches it firmly. Expanded clones are given a class, and other clones once, few, many or no size at all.

d_gene	abundance	v_gene	j_gene	CDR3nt	CDR3aa
NA	NA	TRBV19	TRBJ2-3	TGTGCCAGTAGTAGGGCCATGGACACAGATACGCAGTATTTT	CASSRAMDTDTQYF
NA	NA	TRBV28	TRBJ2-7	TGTGCCAGCACCCCTGTGTTCTTCGGCAGTCCCAACTACGAGCAGTACTTC	CASTPVFFGSPNYEQYF
NA	NA	TRBV12-5	TRBJ2-2	TGTGCTAGTGGTCCCCCGTACACCGGGGAGCTGTTTTTT	CASGPPYTGELFF
NA	NA	TRBV5-6	TRBJ2-1	TGTGCCAGCAGCTTTGATGTGGGGGTTTACAATAATGAGCAGTTCTTC	CASSFDVGVYNNEQFF
NA	many	TRBV12-3/TRBV12-4	TRBJ2-7	TGTGCCAGCACCCCCGGACAAAATGCTCTCGAGCAGTACTTC	CASTPGQNALEQYF
TRBD1	few	TRBV20-1	TRBJ1-6	TGCAGTGCTAGCAAACCGGGACAGGATAATTCACCCCTCCACTTT	CSASKPGQDNSPLHF
NA	NA	TRBV5-6	TRBJ2-1	TGTGCCAGCAGCTTTAAGGTCTTGAGCTCCTACAATGAGCAGTTCTTC	CASSFKVLSSYNEQFF
NA	few	TRBV4-1	TRBJ1-3	TGCGCCAGCAGCCAAGATCCCCGAAGGGTCGACAAGAGTATGGACACCATATATTTT	CASSQDPRRVDKSMDTIYF
NA	many	TRBV3-1	TRBJ2-3	TGTGCCAGCAGCCAAGGACTAGGAGGAGATACGCAGTATTTT	CASSQGLGGDTQYF
NA	NA	TRBV20-1	TRBJ2-4	TGCAGTGCCCAGAGGGGGGACATTCAGTACTTC	CSAQRGDIQYF
TRBD2	many	TRBV28	TRBJ2-5	TGTGCCAGCAGTTTATCCAAACTAGCGGGGGGACAAGAGACCCAGTACTTC	CASSLSKLAGGQETQYF
TRBD1	NA	TRBV10-3	TRBJ2-7	TGTGCCATCAGTGAGTCTAGGGGGCACTACGAGCAGTACTTC	CAISESRGHYEQYF
NA	few	TRBV29-1	TRBJ1-1	TGCAGCGTTGGATGGGGGAACACTGAAGCTTTCTTT	CSVGWGNTEAFF
NA	NA	TRBV28	TRBJ2-7	TGTGCCACATGGACAGACATACGAGAGCAGTACTTC	CATWTDIREQYF
NA	few	TRBV2	TRBJ2-1	TGTGCCAGCAATCTGAACTACAATGAGCAGTTCTTC	CASNLNYNEQFF
TRBD1	many	TRBV10-3	TRBJ2-2	TGTGCCATCAGTCCGGGACAGGGGACCGGGGAGCTGTTTTTT	CAISPGQGTGELFF
NA	few	TRBV3-1	TRBJ2-1	TGTGCCAGCAGCCAAGTCCGGCCAACTAGTTCCAATGAGCAGTTCTTC	CASSQVRPTSSNEQFF
TRBD2	few	TRBV5-1	TRBJ2-1	TGCGCCAGCAGCTTGTCCGATCTAGCGGGCTTAAATGAGCAGTTCTTC	CASSLSDLAGLNEQFF
TRBD1	few	TRBV20-1	TRBJ2-3	TGCAGTGCTAGGGGACAGGGAGGTCGGACAGATACGCAGTATTTT	CSARGQGGRTDTQYF
NA	many	TRBV28	TRBJ1-6	TGTGCCAGCAGTGCCCGACGAAATTCACCCCTCCACTTT	CASSARRNSPLHF
NA	NA	TRBV11-2	TRBJ2-3	TGTGCCAGCAGCTTAGATATCAGCGGCACAGATACGCAGTATTTT	CASSLDISGTDTQYF
NA	few	TRBV21-1	TRBJ2-2	TGTGCCAGCCTTAGAGGACTTTCGCTACCCTTAATCACCGGGGAGCTGTTTTTT	CASLRGLSLPLITGELFF
TRBD1	NA	TRBV2	TRBJ2-1	TGTGCCAGCAAGGGACAGGAGCGAAATGAGCAGTTCTTC	CASKGQERNEQFF
NA	few	TRBV6-6	TRBJ2-7	TGTGCCAGCAGTTTTAGTGGCGAGCAGTACTTC	CASSFSGEQYF
NA	many	TRBV29-1	TRBJ2-7	TGCAGCGTTGCACAGGGCCACGAGCAGTACTTC	CSVAQGHEQYF
TRBD1	few	TRBV20-1	TRBJ2-7	TGCAGTGCAACCGGGGACAGGGGGTACGAGCAGTACTTC	CSATGDRGYEQYF
NA	few	TRBV12-3/TRBV12-4	TRBJ2-6	TGTGCCAGCAGTTTGAGGGGCGCTGGGGCCAACGTCCTGACTTTC	CASSLRGAGANVLTF
NA	NA	TRBV6-1	TRBJ2-7	TGTGCCAGCGGGGGAGGCCTAGAGGGCGACGAGCAGTACTTC	CASGGGLEGDEQYF
NA	few	TRBV12-3/TRBV12-4	TRBJ2-2	TGTGCCAGCAGGATAAACACCGGGGAGCTGTTTTTT	CASRINTGELFF
NA	few	TRBV12-3/TRBV12-4	TRBJ1-4	TGTGCCAGCAGTCCCCCCGGGGTGGTAGAAAAACTGTTTTTT	CASSPPGVVEKLFF
NA	few	TRBV28	TRBJ1-2	TGTGCCAGCAACGCCGGACAGAACTATGGCTACACCTTC	CASNAGQNYGYTF